This T cell receptor beta chain stems from a study of cytomegalovirus exposure and HLA in healthy donors. Overall study findings and caveats: An apparent linkage of common viral pathogens to several of the most significant clusters emerged in a later analysis. In vitro, a few CMV-associated chains proved specific for CMV antigens. Later work associated fewer than 20,000 TCR beta sequences with HLA alleles at 0.05 false discovery rate.

Primers for the PCR totalled 60 Vbeta and 13 Jbeta. Authors' methods: In a later analysis, the count reached 80 million or so unique TCR beta chains, with 9 million to 11 million shared. Profiled with immunoSEQ multiplex PCR; TCRdb holds only in-frame clones, not every one. V, J and clone size are taken as reported in that table, and D and trimming were inferred from the DNA itself. Among approximately 89,000 clones, less than 75% were seen once, and the ten largest hold around 5.5%. About this clone: Its antigen is as yet unknown.

Germline assignment: CDR1 SGHTA and CDR2 FQGNSA. Trimming took 8 bases from V and 10 from J; bases not matched to a gene: 12. The CDR3 spans 13 residues. This sequence originates from a woman in her twenties or thirties in good health and CMV-seropositive. The gene calls are TRBV7-2 and TRBJ1-1; 8 bases map to TRBD1. Sequencing was performed on PBMCs. The CDR3 DNA follows: TGTGCCAGCGGGACCAGGACAGGGAGGGCAGCTTTCTTT. Translated, it gives CASGTRTGRAAFF.